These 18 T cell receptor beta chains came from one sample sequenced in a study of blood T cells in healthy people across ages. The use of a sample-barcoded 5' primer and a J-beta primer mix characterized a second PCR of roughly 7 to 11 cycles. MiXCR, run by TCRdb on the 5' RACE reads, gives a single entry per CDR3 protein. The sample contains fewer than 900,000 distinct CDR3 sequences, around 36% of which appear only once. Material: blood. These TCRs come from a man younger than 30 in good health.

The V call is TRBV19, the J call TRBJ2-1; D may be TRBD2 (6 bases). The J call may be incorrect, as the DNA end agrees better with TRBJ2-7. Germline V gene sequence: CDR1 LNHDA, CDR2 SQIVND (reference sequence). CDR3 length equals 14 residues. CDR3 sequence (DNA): TGTGCCAGTAGGGAGGCGGGGCCCTACAATGAGCAGTACTTC. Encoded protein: CASREAGPYNEQYF.

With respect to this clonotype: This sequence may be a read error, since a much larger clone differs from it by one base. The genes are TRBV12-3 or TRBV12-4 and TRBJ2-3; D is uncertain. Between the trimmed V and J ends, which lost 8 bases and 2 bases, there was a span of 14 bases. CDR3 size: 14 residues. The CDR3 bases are TGTGCCAGCTCTACTGGGAAGAACACAGATACGCAGTATTTT. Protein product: CASSTGKNTDTQYF.

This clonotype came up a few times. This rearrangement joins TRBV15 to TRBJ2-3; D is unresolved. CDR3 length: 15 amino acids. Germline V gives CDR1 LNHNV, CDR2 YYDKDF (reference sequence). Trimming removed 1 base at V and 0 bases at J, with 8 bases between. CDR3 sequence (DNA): TGTGCCACCAGCAGAGCAGGTAGTAGCACAGATACGCAGTATTTT. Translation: CATSRAGSSTDTQYF.

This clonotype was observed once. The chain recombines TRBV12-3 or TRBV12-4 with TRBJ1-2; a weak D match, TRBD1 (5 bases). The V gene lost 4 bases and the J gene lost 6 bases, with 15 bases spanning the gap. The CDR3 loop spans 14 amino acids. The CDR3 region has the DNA TGTGCCAGCAGTTCGGGACTTACCCCGGATGGCTACACCTTC. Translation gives CASSSGLTPDGYTF.

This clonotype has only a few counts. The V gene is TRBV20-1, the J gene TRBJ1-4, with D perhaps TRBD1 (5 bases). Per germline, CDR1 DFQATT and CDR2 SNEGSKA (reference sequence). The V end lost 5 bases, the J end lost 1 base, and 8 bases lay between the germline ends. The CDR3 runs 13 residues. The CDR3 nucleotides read TGCAGTGCTGCAGGGTTAACTAATGAAAAACTGTTTTTT. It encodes CSAAGLTNEKLFF.

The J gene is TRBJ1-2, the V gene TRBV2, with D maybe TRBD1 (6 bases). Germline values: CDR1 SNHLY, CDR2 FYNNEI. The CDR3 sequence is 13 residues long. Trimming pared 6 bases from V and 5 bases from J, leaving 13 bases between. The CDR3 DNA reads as TGTGCCAGCAGAGTGGGGGCAGGGTATGGCTACACCTTC. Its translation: CASRVGAGYGYTF.

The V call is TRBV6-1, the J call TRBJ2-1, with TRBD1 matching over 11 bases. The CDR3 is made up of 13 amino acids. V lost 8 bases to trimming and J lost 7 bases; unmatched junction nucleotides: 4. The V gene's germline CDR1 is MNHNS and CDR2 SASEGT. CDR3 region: CASRTGGWNEQFF. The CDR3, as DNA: TGTGCCAGCCGGACAGGGGGCTGGAATGAGCAGTTCTTC.

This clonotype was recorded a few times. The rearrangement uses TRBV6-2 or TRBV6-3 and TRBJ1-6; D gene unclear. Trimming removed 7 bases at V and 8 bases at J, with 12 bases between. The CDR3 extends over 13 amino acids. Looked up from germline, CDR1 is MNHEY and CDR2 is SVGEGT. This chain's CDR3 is CASIKNWDSPLHF. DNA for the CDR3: TGTGCCAGCATCAAGAACTGGGATTCACCCCTCCACTTT.

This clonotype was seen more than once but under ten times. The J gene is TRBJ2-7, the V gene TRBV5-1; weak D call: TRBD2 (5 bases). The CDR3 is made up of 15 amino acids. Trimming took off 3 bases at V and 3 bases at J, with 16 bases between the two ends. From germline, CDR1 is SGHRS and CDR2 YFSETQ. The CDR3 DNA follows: TGCGCCAGCAGCTGGGGAATCGGGGTTCGCTACGAGCAGTACTTC. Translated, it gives CASSWGIGVRYEQYF.

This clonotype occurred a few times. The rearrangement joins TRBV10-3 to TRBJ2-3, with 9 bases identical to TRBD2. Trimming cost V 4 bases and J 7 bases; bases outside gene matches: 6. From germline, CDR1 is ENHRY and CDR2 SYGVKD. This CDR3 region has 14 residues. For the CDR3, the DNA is TGTGCCATCAGTGGTGTAGCGGGGGCCTATACGCAGTATTTT. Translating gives CAISGVAGAYTQYF.

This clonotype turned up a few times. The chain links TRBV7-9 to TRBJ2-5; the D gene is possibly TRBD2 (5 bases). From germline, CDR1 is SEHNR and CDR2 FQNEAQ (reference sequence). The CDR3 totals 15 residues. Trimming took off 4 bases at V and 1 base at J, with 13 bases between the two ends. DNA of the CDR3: TGTGCCAGCAGCTCACCGTCGGGATCCCAAGAGACCCAGTACTTC. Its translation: CASSSPSGSQETQYF. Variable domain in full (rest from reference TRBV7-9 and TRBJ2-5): DTGVSQNPRHKITKRGQNVTFRCDPISEHNRLYWYRQTLGQGPEFLTYFQNEAQLEKSRLLSDRFSAERPKGSFSTLEIQRTEQGDSAMYLCASSSPSGSQETQYFGPGTRLLVL.

CDR3 sequence: CASSEGPSYNSPLHF. As DNA, the CDR3 is TGTGCCAGCAGCGAAGGACCTTCCTATAATTCACCCCTCCACTTT. The rearrangement uses TRBV7-2 and TRBJ1-6; D gene uncertain. The germline CDR1 and CDR2 sequences are SGHTA and FQGNSA. Trimming took off 5 bases at V and 1 base at J, with 9 bases between the two ends. The CDR3 is 15 residues long.

Here the CDR3 reads CSAMTSGKYNEQFF. CDR3 DNA: TGCAGTGCCATGACTAGCGGGAAATACAATGAGCAGTTCTTC. The J gene is TRBJ2-1, the V gene TRBV20-1; 11 bases fit TRBD2. This CDR3 spans 14 amino acids. Per the germline V gene, CDR1 is DFQATT and CDR2 is SNEGSKA (reference sequence). The V gene end was trimmed by 6 bases and the J gene end by 4 bases; junction bases not matched to a gene: 5.

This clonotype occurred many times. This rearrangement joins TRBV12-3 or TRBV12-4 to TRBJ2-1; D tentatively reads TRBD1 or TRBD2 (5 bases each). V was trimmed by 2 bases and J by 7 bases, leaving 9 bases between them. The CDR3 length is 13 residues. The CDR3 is CASSLIEGNEQFF. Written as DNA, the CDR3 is TGTGCCAGCAGTTTAATCGAGGGGAATGAGCAGTTCTTC.

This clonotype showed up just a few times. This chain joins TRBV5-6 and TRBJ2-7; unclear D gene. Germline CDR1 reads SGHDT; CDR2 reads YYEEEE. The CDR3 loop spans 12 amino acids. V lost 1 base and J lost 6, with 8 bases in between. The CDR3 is CASSLYLGEQYF. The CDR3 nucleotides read TGTGCCAGCAGCTTGTATCTGGGCGAGCAGTACTTC. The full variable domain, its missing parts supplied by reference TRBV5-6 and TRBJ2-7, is DAGVTQSPTHLIKTRGQQVTLRCSPKSGHDTVSWYQQALGQGPQFIFQYYEEEERQRGNFPDRFSGHQFPNYSSELNVNALLLGDSALYLCASSLYLGEQYFGPGTRLTVT.

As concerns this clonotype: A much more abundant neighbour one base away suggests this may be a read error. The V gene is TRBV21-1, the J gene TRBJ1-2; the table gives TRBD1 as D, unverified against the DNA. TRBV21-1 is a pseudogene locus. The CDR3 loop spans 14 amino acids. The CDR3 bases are TGTGCCCGCAGCAAAGAGACAGGGCCATTTGGCTACACCTTC. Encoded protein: CARSKETGPFGYTF.

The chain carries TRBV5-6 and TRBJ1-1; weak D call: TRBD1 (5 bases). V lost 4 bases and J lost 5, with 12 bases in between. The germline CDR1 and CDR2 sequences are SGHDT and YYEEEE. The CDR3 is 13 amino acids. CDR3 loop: CASSPGQTTEAFF. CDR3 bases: TGTGCCAGCAGCCCAGGACAAACGACTGAAGCTTTCTTT. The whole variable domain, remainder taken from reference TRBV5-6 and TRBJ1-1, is DAGVTQSPTHLIKTRGQQVTLRCSPKSGHDTVSWYQQALGQGPQFIFQYYEEEERQRGNFPDRFSGHQFPNYSSELNVNALLLGDSALYLCASSPGQTTEAFFGQGTRLTVV.

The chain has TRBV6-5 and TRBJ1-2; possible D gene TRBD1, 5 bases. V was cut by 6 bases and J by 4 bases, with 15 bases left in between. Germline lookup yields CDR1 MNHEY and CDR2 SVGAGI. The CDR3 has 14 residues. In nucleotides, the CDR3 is TGTGCCAGCAGCCCTCCGGGACGGCTCTATGGCTACACCTTC. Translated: CASSPPGRLYGYTF.